The rows below give T cell receptor beta chains drawn from one sample of a study of blood T cells in healthy people across ages. Via MiXCR, TCRdb re-called the 5' RACE reads, giving one row per CDR3 protein. The data contain more than 600,000 distinct CDR3 sequences, 20% to 25% of them seen just once; the ten biggest clones take up 9.4%. The sample was also linked to a second study, of T cells of mothers and their children.

The sample comprised blood. These receptor sequences come from a boy aged 10-17 years in good health. Both conserved end residues are part of each CDR3. The D gene is left open where the match is weak. Only some rows state a clone size, as once, few, many or a class for expanded clones.

>TRBV28|few|NA|15|TRBJ2-2
CASSSGTQGTGELFF
TGTGCCAGCTCCTCCGGGACTCAGGGAACCGGGGAGCTGTTTTTT
>TRBV12-3/TRBV12-4|few|NA|15|TRBJ2-5
CASSSLGTNQETQYF
TGTGCCAGCAGTTCACTCGGGACAAACCAAGAGACCCAGTACTTC
>TRBV14|few|NA|13|TRBJ2-7
CASSPGNTYEQYF
TGTGCCAGCAGCCCCGGTAATACCTACGAGCAGTACTTC
>TRBV7-9|NA|NA|16|TRBJ2-2
CASSLSGLGDTGELFF
TGTGCCAGCAGCTTGTCGGGGCTAGGGGACACCGGGGAGCTGTTTTTT
>TRBV3-1|NA|NA|18|TRBJ2-4
CASSPERRATLWGNIQYF
TGTGCCAGCAGCCCTGAAAGAAGGGCAACGTTGTGGGGAAACATTCAGTACTTC
>TRBV5-1|NA|TRBD2|18|TRBJ2-7
CASSRRLAGGSSSYEQYF
TGCGCCAGCAGCCGTCGACTAGCGGGGGGTTCAAGCTCCTACGAGCAGTACTTC
>TRBV7-9|NA|NA|14|TRBJ2-7
CASSSGGRLYEQYF
TGTGCCAGCAGCTCCGGGGGGCGGCTCTACGAGCAGTACTTC
>TRBV3-1|NA|TRBD2|16|TRBJ2-3
CASRRLAGGSTDTQYF
TGTGCCAGCAGGCGACTAGCGGGAGGGAGCACAGATACGCAGTATTTT
>TRBV27|NA|TRBD2|14|TRBJ2-7
CASSWGGSRYEQYF
TGTGCCAGCAGTTGGGGCGGGAGTCGATACGAGCAGTACTTC
>TRBV28|few|NA|15|TRBJ2-5
CASRIYIRGQETQYF
TGTGCCAGCAGGATTTATATTAGGGGTCAAGAGACCCAGTACTTC
>TRBV6-2/TRBV6-3|NA|TRBD1|15|TRBJ2-7
CASSYTGQGSYEQYF
TGTGCCAGCAGTTACACTGGACAGGGGTCCTACGAGCAGTACTTC
>TRBV7-9|NA|TRBD2|16|TRBJ2-7
CASSWGLAGAYYEQYF
TGTGCCAGCAGCTGGGGACTAGCCGGGGCTTACTACGAGCAGTACTTC
>TRBV2|NA|TRBD2|17|TRBJ2-1
CASRESIGRSSYNEQFF
TGTGCCAGCAGGGAGTCTATCGGGAGGAGCTCCTACAATGAGCAGTTCTTC
>TRBV11-2|NA|TRBD2|15|TRBJ2-1
CASSLRGGANNEQFF
TGTGCCAGCAGCTTACGCGGGGGGGCGAACAATGAGCAGTTCTTC
>TRBV3-1|many|NA|13|TRBJ2-1
CASSQGGSTEQFF
TGTGCCAGCAGCCAAGGGGGATCTACTGAGCAGTTCTTC
>TRBV29-1|few|TRBD1|12|TRBJ2-2
CSADRDSGELFF
TGCAGCGCGGACAGGGACTCCGGGGAGCTGTTTTTT
>TRBV20-1|few|TRBD1|16|TRBJ2-2
CSARPPGTVNTGELFF
TGCAGTGCTAGGCCCCCGGGGACAGTGAACACCGGGGAGCTGTTTTTT
>TRBV28|few|NA|14|TRBJ2-1
CASSSILANNEQFF
TGTGCCAGCAGTTCCATCCTAGCGAACAATGAGCAGTTCTTC
>TRBV12-3/TRBV12-4|few|NA|14|TRBJ2-1
CASSRDNSYNEQFF
TGTGCCAGCAGTCGGGACAACTCCTACAATGAGCAGTTCTTC
>TRBV29-1|NA|NA|13|TRBJ2-1
CSVEAGGLNEQFF
TGCAGCGTTGAAGCCGGGGGCCTTAATGAGCAGTTCTTC
>TRBV12-3/TRBV12-4|few|NA|14|TRBJ2-2
CASSSESITGELFF
TGTGCCAGCAGTTCCGAGTCAATCACCGGGGAGCTGTTTTTT
>TRBV6-6|NA|NA|13|TRBJ1-1
CASGGDMNTEAFF
TGTGCCAGCGGGGGGGACATGAACACTGAAGCTTTCTTT
>TRBV9|NA|TRBD1|17|TRBJ2-2
CASARWAGGGNTGELFF
TGTGCCAGCGCCCGCTGGGCAGGGGGCGGGAACACCGGGGAGCTGTTTTTT
>TRBV7-2|NA|TRBD2|16|TRBJ2-7
CASSPSGEGSWYEQYF
TGTGCCAGCAGCCCATCGGGGGAGGGTTCTTGGTACGAGCAGTACTTC
>TRBV6-5|NA|TRBD1|15|TRBJ1-5
CASSEDRGFNQPQHF
TGTGCCAGCAGTGAGGACAGGGGGTTCAATCAGCCCCAGCATTTT
>TRBV12-5|few|NA|12|TRBJ1-2
CASGAGSYGYTF
TGTGCTAGTGGGGCAGGGAGCTATGGCTACACCTTC
>TRBV19|NA|TRBD1|13|TRBJ1-1
CASRDRGYTEAFF
TGTGCCAGCAGGGACAGGGGCTACACTGAAGCTTTCTTT
>TRBV11-2|few|TRBD2|19|TRBJ2-5
CASSLEALASGGIQETQYF
TGTGCCAGCAGCTTAGAGGCCCTCGCTAGCGGGGGGATTCAAGAGACCCAGTACTTC
>TRBV7-2|NA|NA|16|TRBJ2-5
CASSLVAGQGGETQYF
TGTGCCAGCAGCTTAGTTGCGGGACAAGGGGGGGAGACCCAGTACTTC